The clone carrying this T cell receptor (beta chain) was observed a few times. Its antigen is still unknown. V dropped 6 bases and J dropped 2; count of bases not matched to a gene: 10. The CDR3 loop spans 15 amino acids. Looked up from germline, CDR1 is SGHVS and CDR2 is FNYEAQ. This entry comes from a study of T cell repertoires in cytomegalovirus infection. TCRdb called the reads again in MiXCR, with one record for every CDR3 protein. The sample lists 75,000 to 95,000 distinct CDR3 sequences, about 44% occurring once. The chain carries TRBV7-6 and TRBJ2-7; TRBD1 matches at 7 bases. The clonotype originates from a human donor in good health (CMV status not recorded). Some clones in this sample may be carry-over from other donors' samples. The sequencing used CD8+ T cells from cultured PBMCs, collected from culture after CMV antigen stimulation. CDR3 DNA: TGTGCCAGCAGGGCGGAGCAGGGGGATACCTACGAGCAGTACTTC. Amino acid sequence: CASRAEQGDTYEQYF.